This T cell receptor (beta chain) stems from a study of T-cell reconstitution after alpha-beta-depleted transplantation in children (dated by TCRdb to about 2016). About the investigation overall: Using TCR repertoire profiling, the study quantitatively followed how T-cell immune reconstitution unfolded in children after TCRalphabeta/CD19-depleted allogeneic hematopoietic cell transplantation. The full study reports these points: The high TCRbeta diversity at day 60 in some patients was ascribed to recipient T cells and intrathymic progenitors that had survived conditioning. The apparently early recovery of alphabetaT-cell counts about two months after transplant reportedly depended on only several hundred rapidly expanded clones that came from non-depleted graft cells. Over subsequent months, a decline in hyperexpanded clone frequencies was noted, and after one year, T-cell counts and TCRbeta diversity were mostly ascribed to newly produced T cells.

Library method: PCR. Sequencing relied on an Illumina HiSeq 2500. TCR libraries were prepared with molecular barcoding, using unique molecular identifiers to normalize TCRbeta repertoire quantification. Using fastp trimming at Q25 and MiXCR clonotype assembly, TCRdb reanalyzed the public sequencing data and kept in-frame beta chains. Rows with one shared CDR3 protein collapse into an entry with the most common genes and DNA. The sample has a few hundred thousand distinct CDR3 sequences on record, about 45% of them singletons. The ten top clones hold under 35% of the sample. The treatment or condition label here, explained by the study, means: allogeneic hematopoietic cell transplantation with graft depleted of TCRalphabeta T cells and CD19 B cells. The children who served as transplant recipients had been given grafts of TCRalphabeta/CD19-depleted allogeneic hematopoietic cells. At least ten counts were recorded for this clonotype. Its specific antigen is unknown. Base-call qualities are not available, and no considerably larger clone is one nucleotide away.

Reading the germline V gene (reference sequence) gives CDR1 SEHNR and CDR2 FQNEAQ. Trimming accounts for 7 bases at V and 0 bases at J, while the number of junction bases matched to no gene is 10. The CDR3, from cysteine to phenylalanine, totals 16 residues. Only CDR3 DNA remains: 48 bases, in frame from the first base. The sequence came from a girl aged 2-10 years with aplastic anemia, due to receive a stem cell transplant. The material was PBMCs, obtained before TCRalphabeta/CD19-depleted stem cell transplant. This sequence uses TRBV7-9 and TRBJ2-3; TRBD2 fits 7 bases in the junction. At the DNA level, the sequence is TGTGCCAGCAATCCTAGCGGAAAAATCAGCACAGATACGCAGTATTTT. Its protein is CASNPSGKISTDTQYF. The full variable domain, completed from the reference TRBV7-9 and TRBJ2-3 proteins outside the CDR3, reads DTGVSQNPRHKITKRGQNVTFRCDPISEHNRLYWYRQTLGQGPEFLTYFQNEAQLEKSRLLSDRFSAERPKGSFSTLEIQRTEQGDSAMYLCASNPSGKISTDTQYFGPGTRLTVL.